Listed below are T cell receptor beta chains from one sample, sequenced in a study of shared clonotypes between healthy human individuals. Profiled with immunoSEQ multiplex PCR; TCRdb holds only in-frame clones, not every one. The sample lists roughly 2.5 million clones, around nine tenths occurring once. Material for sequencing was naive CD4+ T cells sorted from blood. Receptors originate from a young man in good health. The CDR3 runs from the conserved cysteine through the conserved F or W. The order of the fields is J gene, clone size, D gene, V gene, CDR3 protein, CDR3 DNA. A D gene is named only where the DNA matches it firmly. Part of the rows lack a size; the others show once, few, many or a class for expanded clones.

TRBJ2-7 NA NA TRBV5-1 CASSQDTGTYEQYF TGCGCCAGCAGCCAAGACACGGGGACCTACGAGCAGTACTTC
TRBJ2-7 NA NA TRBV10-1 CASSDVTVGAYEQYF TGCGCCAGCAGTGATGTTACAGTGGGGGCCTACGAGCAGTACTTC
TRBJ2-5 NA NA TRBV30 CAYEAESQETQYF TGTGCCTACGAAGCAGAGTCTCAAGAGACCCAGTACTTC
TRBJ2-1 once TRBD2 TRBV10-3 CAISERTSDSSYNEQFF TGTGCCATCAGTGAAAGGACTAGCGATAGCTCCTACAATGAGCAGTTCTTC
TRBJ2-1 NA NA TRBV7-2 CASSLGAGVYNEQFF TGTGCCAGCAGCTTGGGGGCGGGAGTGTACAATGAGCAGTTCTTC
TRBJ2-7 once NA TRBV28 CASSPGPDWALSYEQYF TGTGCCAGCAGTCCAGGGCCCGATTGGGCGCTCTCCTACGAGCAGTACTTC
TRBJ2-3 NA TRBD2 TRBV10-3 CAISEGLAELLDTQYF TGTGCCATCAGTGAGGGACTAGCGGAACTCTTGGATACGCAGTATTTT
TRBJ1-1 NA TRBD1 TRBV6-5 CASTPTGVRTEAFF TGTGCCAGCACTCCAACAGGGGTGAGAACTGAAGCTTTCTTT
TRBJ1-1 few NA TRBV7-3 CASSPRGYTEAFF TGTGCCAGCAGCCCCCGGGGGTACACTGAAGCTTTCTTT
TRBJ1-5 NA NA TRBV6-1 CASSGPRDLYSNQPQHF TGTGCCAGCAGTGGTCCGCGGGACCTTTATAGCAATCAGCCCCAGCATTTT
TRBJ2-6 NA NA TRBV6-6 CASIQGGSSGANVLTF TGTGCCAGCATCCAGGGGGGGTCCTCTGGGGCCAACGTCCTGACTTTC
TRBJ2-1 NA NA TRBV9 CASSVRRDEQFF TGTGCCAGCAGCGTGCGGCGCGATGAGCAGTTCTTC
TRBJ2-7 NA NA TRBV11-2 CASSIVEVRGYEQYF TGTGCCAGCAGCATCGTTGAGGTCAGGGGCTACGAGCAGTACTTC
TRBJ1-6 once NA TRBV18 CASSPGRRNSPLHF TGTGCCAGCTCACCTGGGAGGAGAAATTCACCCCTCCACTTT
TRBJ2-7 NA TRBD2 TRBV10-3 CAISESASGPYEQYF TGTGCCATCAGTGAGTCGGCTAGCGGCCCCTACGAGCAGTACTTC
TRBJ2-5 NA TRBD1 TRBV6-1 CASSESGTGAIWAQYF TGTGCCAGCAGTGAAAGTGGGACAGGGGCTATTTGGGCCCAGTACTTC
TRBJ1-1 NA NA TRBV7-2 CASSLAKAVNTEAFF TGTGCCAGCAGCTTAGCGAAGGCAGTGAACACTGAAGCTTTCTTT
TRBJ2-3 once NA TRBV29-1 CSVDQAGIAWATDTQYF TGCAGCGTTGACCAGGCCGGAATAGCTTGGGCCACAGATACGCAGTATTTT
TRBJ2-1 NA TRBD1 TRBV7-2 CASSFLQGGQFF TGTGCCAGCAGCTTTTTACAGGGGGGGCAGTTCTTC
TRBJ2-7 NA NA TRBV15 CATSRDRKGHEQYF TGTGCCACCAGCAGAGATCGGAAGGGCCACGAGCAGTACTTC
TRBJ1-2 NA NA TRBV5-8 CASSLVRNYGYTF TGTGCCAGCAGCTTGGTCCGTAACTATGGCTACACCTTC
TRBJ2-7 once NA TRBV14 CASSRGARGSWEQYF TGTGCCAGCAGCCGTGGGGCGAGGGGTTCTTGGGAGCAGTACTTC
TRBJ1-4 NA NA TRBV18 CASSTMNEKLFF TGTGCCAGCTCCACTATGAATGAAAAACTGTTTTTT
TRBJ2-3 once NA TRBV18 CASSQLQGRTDTQYF TGTGCCAGCTCACAATTACAGGGTAGGACAGATACGCAGTATTTT
TRBJ1-5 NA NA TRBV6-6 CASSYSRPWHF TGTGCCAGCAGTTACTCGAGACCCTGGCATTTT
TRBJ1-1 NA NA TRBV30 CAWVSSTSEAFF TGTGCCTGGGTATCCTCGACCTCTGAAGCTTTCTTT
TRBJ2-1 NA TRBD2 TRBV2 CASSEVAGAYNEQFF TGTGCCAGCAGTGAAGTAGCGGGAGCGTACAATGAGCAGTTCTTC
TRBJ1-2 few TRBD1 TRBV28 CASRTGMRNYGYTF TGTGCCAGCAGGACAGGGATGAGAAACTATGGCTACACCTTC
TRBJ1-6 NA NA TRBV7-9 CASSYMGVSDSPLHF TGTGCCAGCAGCTATATGGGGGTGTCGGATTCACCCCTCCACTTT
TRBJ2-7 NA NA TRBV29-1 CSVLTRSSLDEQYF TGCAGCGTTCTAACGCGGAGTAGTCTGGACGAGCAGTACTTC
TRBJ1-2 NA NA TRBV30 CAWGLGGGLYGYTF TGTGCCTGGGGACTAGGGGGTGGACTCTATGGCTACACCTTC
TRBJ2-3 once NA TRBV5-6 CASSLFGTTDTQYF TGTGCCAGCAGCTTGTTTGGCACCACAGATACGCAGTATTTT
TRBJ2-1 NA NA TRBV7-2 CASSLVPSGQFF TGTGCCAGCAGCTTAGTGCCCTCCGGGCAGTTCTTC
TRBJ2-1 NA NA TRBV7-2 CASSLGGLVNEQFF TGTGCCAGCAGCTTAGGGGGTCTAGTCAATGAGCAGTTCTTC
TRBJ2-3 NA TRBD2 TRBV10-3 CAISESAGEKADTQYF TGTGCCATCAGTGAGTCAGCGGGAGAGAAAGCAGATACGCAGTATTTT
TRBJ2-7 NA NA TRBV5-1 CASSPSWGSGSYEQYF TGCGCCAGCAGCCCTAGCTGGGGTAGCGGTTCCTACGAGCAGTACTTC
TRBJ2-1 once TRBD2 TRBV5-1 CASSSPGSGSTYYNEQFF TGCGCCAGCAGCTCCCCTGGTAGCGGGAGTACCTATTACAATGAGCAGTTCTTC
TRBJ2-2 once TRBD1 TRBV5-1 CASSPGTGPGELFF TGCGCCAGCAGCCCCGGGACAGGCCCCGGGGAGCTGTTTTTT
TRBJ1-1 NA NA TRBV5-1 CASSLGQRGTEAFF TGCGCCAGCAGCTTAGGCCAGAGAGGCACTGAAGCTTTCTTT
TRBJ2-2 NA TRBD2 TRBV30 CAWGRTSGTGELFF TGTGCCTGGGGACGGACTAGCGGAACCGGGGAGCTGTTTTTT
TRBJ1-1 NA NA TRBV30 CAWSVLFEAFF TGTGCCTGGAGTGTACTCTTTGAAGCTTTCTTT
TRBJ1-3 NA NA TRBV19 CASSPNHGNTIYF TGTGCCAGTAGTCCTAACCACGGAAACACCATATATTTT
TRBJ2-7 NA TRBD1 TRBV27 CASSLTSSGTGAYEQYF TGTGCCAGCAGCCTTACTAGCTCCGGGACAGGGGCCTACGAGCAGTACTTC
TRBJ2-1 NA TRBD1 TRBV10-3 CAISAGQGSYNEQFF TGTGCCATCAGTGCCGGACAGGGCTCCTACAATGAGCAGTTCTTC
TRBJ1-6 NA NA TRBV5-4 CASSFDRMTQALHF TGTGCCAGCAGCTTTGACAGGATGACACAGGCCCTCCACTTT
TRBJ1-4 NA NA TRBV5-1 CASSLSRDNEKLFF TGCGCCAGCAGCTTGTCCAGGGACAATGAAAAACTGTTTTTT
TRBJ2-3 NA NA TRBV5-1 CASRVGGHTTDTQYF TGCGCCAGCAGGGTTGGAGGACACACCACAGATACGCAGTATTTT
TRBJ2-2 NA TRBD2 TRBV7-7 CASSPRLAGGLGTGELFF TGTGCTAGCAGCCCCCGACTAGCGGGAGGGCTCGGGACCGGGGAGCTGTTTTTT
TRBJ1-5 NA NA TRBV7-8 CASSTRTISDQPQHF TGTGCCAGCAGCACAAGGACAATTAGTGATCAGCCCCAGCATTTT
TRBJ2-5 NA TRBD1 TRBV7-2 CASSLLPPGQGQETQYF TGTGCCAGCAGCTTATTACCTCCGGGACAGGGCCAAGAGACCCAGTACTTC
TRBJ2-7 NA NA TRBV7-2 CASSLKGISYEQYF TGTGCCAGCAGCTTAAAGGGCATCTCCTACGAGCAGTACTTC
TRBJ2-5 NA NA TRBV18 CASSTGRQETQYF TGTGCCAGCTCAACCGGACGGCAAGAGACCCAGTACTTC
TRBJ1-1 NA NA TRBV4-1 CASSPRLANTEAFF TGCGCCAGCAGCCCCCGCCTGGCGAACACTGAAGCTTTCTTT
TRBJ2-2 few NA TRBV7-6 CASHTGELFF TGTGCCAGCCACACCGGGGAGCTGTTTTTT
TRBJ2-2 NA NA TRBV2 CASSEASRNTGELFF TGTGCCAGCAGTGAAGCCTCCCGGAACACCGGGGAGCTGTTTTTT